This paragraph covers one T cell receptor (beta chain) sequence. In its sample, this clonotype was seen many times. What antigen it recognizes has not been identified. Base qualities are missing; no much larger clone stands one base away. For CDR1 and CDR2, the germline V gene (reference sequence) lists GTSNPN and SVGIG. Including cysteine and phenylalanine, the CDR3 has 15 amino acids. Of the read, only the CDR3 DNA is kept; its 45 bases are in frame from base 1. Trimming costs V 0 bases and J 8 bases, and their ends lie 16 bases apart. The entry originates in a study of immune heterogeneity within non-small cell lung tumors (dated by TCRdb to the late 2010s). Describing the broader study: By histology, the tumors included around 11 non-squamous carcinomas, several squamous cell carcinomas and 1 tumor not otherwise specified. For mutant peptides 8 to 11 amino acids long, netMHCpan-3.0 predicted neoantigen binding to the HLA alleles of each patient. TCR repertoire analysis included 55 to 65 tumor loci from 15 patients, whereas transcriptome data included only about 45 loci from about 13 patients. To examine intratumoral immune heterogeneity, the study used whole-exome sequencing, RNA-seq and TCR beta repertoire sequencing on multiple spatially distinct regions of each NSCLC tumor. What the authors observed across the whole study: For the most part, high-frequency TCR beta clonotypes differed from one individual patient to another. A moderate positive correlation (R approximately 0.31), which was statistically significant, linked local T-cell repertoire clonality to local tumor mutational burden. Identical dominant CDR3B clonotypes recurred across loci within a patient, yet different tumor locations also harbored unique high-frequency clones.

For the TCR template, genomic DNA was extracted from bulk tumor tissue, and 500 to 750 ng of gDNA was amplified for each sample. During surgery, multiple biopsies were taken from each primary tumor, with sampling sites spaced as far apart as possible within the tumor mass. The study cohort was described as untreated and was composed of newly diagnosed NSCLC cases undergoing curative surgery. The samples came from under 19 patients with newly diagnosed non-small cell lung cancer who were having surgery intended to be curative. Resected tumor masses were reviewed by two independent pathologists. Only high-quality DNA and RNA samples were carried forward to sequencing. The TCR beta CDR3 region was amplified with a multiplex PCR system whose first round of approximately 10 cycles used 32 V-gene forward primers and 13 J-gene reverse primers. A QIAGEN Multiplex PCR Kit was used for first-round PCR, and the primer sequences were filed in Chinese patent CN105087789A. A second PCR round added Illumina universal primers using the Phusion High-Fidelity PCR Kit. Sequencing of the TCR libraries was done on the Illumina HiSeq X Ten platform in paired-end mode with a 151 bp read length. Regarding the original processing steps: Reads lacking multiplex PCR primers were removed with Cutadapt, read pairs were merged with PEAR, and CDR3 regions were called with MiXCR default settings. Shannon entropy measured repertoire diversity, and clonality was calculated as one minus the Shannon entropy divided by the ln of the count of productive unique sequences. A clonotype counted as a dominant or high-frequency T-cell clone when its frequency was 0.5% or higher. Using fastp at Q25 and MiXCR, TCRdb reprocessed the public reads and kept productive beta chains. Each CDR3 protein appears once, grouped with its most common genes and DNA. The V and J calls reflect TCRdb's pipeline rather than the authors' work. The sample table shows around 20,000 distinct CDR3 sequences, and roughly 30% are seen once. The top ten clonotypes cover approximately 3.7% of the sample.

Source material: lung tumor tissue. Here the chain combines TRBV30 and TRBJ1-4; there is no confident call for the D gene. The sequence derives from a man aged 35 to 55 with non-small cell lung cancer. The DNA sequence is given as TGTGCCTGGAGTGTTCCCCAGCAGTTAGGGGAAAAACTGTTTTTT. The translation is CAWSVPQQLGEKLFF.